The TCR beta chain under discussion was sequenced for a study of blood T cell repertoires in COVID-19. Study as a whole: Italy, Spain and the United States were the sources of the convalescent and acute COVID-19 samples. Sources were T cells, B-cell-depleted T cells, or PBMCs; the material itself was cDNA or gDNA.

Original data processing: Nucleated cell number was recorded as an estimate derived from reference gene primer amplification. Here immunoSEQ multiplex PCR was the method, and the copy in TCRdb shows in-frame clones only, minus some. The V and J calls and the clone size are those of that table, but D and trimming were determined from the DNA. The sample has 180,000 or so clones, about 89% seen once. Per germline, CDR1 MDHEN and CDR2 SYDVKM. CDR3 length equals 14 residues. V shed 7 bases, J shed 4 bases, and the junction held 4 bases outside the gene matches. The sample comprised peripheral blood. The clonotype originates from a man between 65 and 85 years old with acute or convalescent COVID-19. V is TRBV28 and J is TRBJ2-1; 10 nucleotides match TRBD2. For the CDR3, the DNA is TGTGCCAGCATAGCGGGAGGATTTTACAATGAGCAGTTCTTC. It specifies CASIAGGFYNEQFF.